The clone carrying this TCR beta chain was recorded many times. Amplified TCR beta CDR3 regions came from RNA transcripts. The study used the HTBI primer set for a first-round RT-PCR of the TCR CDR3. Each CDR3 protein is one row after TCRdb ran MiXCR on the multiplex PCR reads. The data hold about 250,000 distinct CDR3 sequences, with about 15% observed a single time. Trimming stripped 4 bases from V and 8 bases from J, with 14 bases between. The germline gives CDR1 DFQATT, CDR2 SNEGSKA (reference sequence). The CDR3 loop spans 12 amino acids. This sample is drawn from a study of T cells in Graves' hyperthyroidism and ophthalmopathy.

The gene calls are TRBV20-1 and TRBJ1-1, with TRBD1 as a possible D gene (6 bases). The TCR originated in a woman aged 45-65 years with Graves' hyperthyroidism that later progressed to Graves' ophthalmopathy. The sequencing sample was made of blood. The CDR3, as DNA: TGCAGTGCTAATCCGGACAGTCGAGAAGCTTTCTTT. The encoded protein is CSANPDSREAFF.